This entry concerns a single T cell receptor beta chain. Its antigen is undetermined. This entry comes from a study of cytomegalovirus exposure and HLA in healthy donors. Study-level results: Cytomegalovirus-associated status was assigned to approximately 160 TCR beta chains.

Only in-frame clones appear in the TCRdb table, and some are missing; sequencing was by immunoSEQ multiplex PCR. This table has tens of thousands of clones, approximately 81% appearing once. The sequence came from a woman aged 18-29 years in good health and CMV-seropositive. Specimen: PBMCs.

CDR3 residues: CASRDTGIVSYEQYF. For the CDR3, the DNA is TGTGCCAGCAGAGACACCGGGATAGTGTCCTACGAGCAGTACTTC. V and J are TRBV6-5 and TRBJ2-7; TRBD2 might be the D (5 bases). The V end was cut by 6 bases, the J end by 1 base, with 16 bases between. Germline values: CDR1 MNHEY, CDR2 SVGAGI. The CDR3 has 15 amino acids.